The 15 T cell receptor beta chains below were found in one sample sequenced in a study of response to subunit inactivated influenza vaccine. TCRdb ran MiXCR on the RT-PCR reads and lists one entry per CDR3 protein. The sample yields some 850,000 distinct CDR3 sequences, less than 20% seen once. This sample comprised PBMCs from blood, obtained roughly 5 days after vaccination. The receptors come from a man aged 45-60 years who received an inactivated influenza vaccine.

This clonotype was detected a few times. A far bigger clonotype differs at one base, so this is likely a read error. This chain joins TRBV12-3 or TRBV12-4 and TRBJ1-1; D gene unclear. V was trimmed by 4 bases and J by 3 bases, leaving 3 bases between them. This CDR3 spans 11 amino acids. As DNA, the CDR3 is TGTGCCAGCAGTTGGGACACTGAAGCTTTCTTT. Its protein is CASSWDTEAFF.

The rearrangement links TRBV7-6 to TRBJ1-4; D unclear. The CDR3 covers 15 residues. The V end lost 0 bases, the J end lost 8 bases, and 13 bases lay between the germline ends. Germline lookup yields CDR1 SGHVS and CDR2 FNYEAQ. Here the CDR3 DNA reads TGTGCCAGCAGCTTAGCAATGGGGAGTCAAGAAAAACTGTTTTTT. Translated: CASSLAMGSQEKLFF.

This clonotype turned up a few times. The chain links TRBV20-1 to TRBJ2-1; 7 bases fit TRBD2. Germline V gene data show CDR1 as DFQATT and CDR2 as SNEGSKA (reference sequence). The CDR3 covers 16 residues. V was pared by 3 bases and J by 0 bases, with 8 bases of the junction left unmatched. DNA of the CDR3: TGCAGTGCTAGGGGGGACCGGGACTACTCCTACAATGAGCAGTTCTTC. The encoded protein is CSARGDRDYSYNEQFF.

The sample holds a few counts of this clonotype. V and J are TRBV12-3 or TRBV12-4 and TRBJ2-3, with 7 positions matching TRBD2. J was trimmed by 6 bases and V by 5 bases; bases with no gene match: 8. The length of the CDR3 is 14 residues. This CDR3 reads CASSPWTRTDTQYF. Here the CDR3 DNA reads TGTGCCAGCAGTCCCTGGACTAGAACGGATACGCAGTATTTT.

This clonotype was seen ten or more times. V and J are TRBV20-1 and TRBJ2-5, with 12 bases aligning to TRBD2. Looked up from germline, CDR1 is DFQATT and CDR2 is SNEGSKA (reference sequence). J gave up 2 bases and V 7 bases, and 2 bases lay outside the gene matches. The CDR3 spans 13 residues. Here the CDR3 DNA reads TGCAGTGGGACTAGCGGGGTACAAGAGACCCAGTACTTC. This codes for CSGTSGVQETQYF.

This clonotype was seen a few times. This chain connects TRBV20-1 to TRBJ2-7; D is unresolved. The CDR3 sequence is 13 residues long. Germline V lookup: CDR1 DFQATT, CDR2 SNEGSKA (reference sequence). V was cut by 3 bases and J by 3 bases, with 12 bases left in between. Here the CDR3 reads CSASKINRYEQYF. CDR3 in DNA: TGCAGTGCTAGTAAAATCAATCGCTACGAGCAGTACTTC.

This chain's CDR3 is CASSVGTSRNNEQFF. The CDR3 nucleotides are TGTGCCAGCAGTGTCGGGACTAGCAGAAACAATGAGCAGTTCTTC. The chain has TRBV12-3 or TRBV12-4 and TRBJ2-1, with TRBD2 matching 9 bases. This CDR3 contains 15 residues. The junction had 7 bases not matched to a gene; V was cut back by 5 bases and J by 5 bases.

The V and J genes are TRBV7-8 and TRBJ1-5, with a weak D call TRBD1 (6 bases). Germline V gene sequence: CDR1 SGHVS, CDR2 FQNEAQ. Trimming took 5 bases from V and 9 from J, leaving 14 bases between them. The CDR3 contains 13 residues. In nucleotides, the CDR3 is TGTGCCAGCAGCCCAAGGGGGTTTTGGCCCCAGCATTTT. Its protein product is CASSPRGFWPQHF.

The genes are TRBV4-3 and TRBJ2-1; D is unclear. The V end was cut by 0 bases, the J end by 2 bases, with 5 bases between. The CDR3 sequence is 14 residues long. Germline loops: CDR1 LGHNA, CDR2 YSLEER. CDR3 region: CASSQDGAYNEQFF. The CDR3 bases are TGCGCCAGCAGCCAAGATGGGGCCTACAATGAGCAGTTCTTC.

V gene TRBV3-1 combines with J gene TRBJ1-2; 7 nucleotides align to TRBD1. The germline gives CDR1 LGHDT, CDR2 YNNKEL (reference sequence). The CDR3 extends over 16 amino acids. Losses at the gene ends were 3 bases for V and 8 bases for J; bases not matched to a gene: 15. CDR3 loop: CASSHQRGQRGYGYTF. CDR3 bases: TGTGCCAGCAGCCACCAGCGGGGACAGAGGGGGTACGGCTACACCTTC.

The chain combines TRBV7-2 with TRBJ2-4; TRBD1 matches at 7 bases. After removal of 5 bases from V and 8 bases from J, the junction contained 3 bases not matched to a gene. The V gene's germline CDR1 is SGHTA and CDR2 FQGNSA. CDR3 size: 12 residues. The CDR3, as DNA: TGTGCCAGCAGCCCCACAGGGGACATTCAGTACTTC. This gives the protein CASSPTGDIQYF.

This clonotype was observed a handful of times. This rearrangement joins TRBV13 to TRBJ2-5; 14 nucleotides agree with TRBD2. Germline V gene data show CDR1 as PRHDT and CDR2 as FYEKMQ (reference sequence). This CDR3 is 16 amino acids long. V shed 5 bases, J shed 7 bases, and the junction held 9 bases outside the gene matches. Here the CDR3 DNA reads TGTGCCAGCAGCCAGTGGGGGACTAGCGGGGGAAGGACCCAGTACTTC. This translates into CASSQWGTSGGRTQYF.

This clonotype was seen a handful of times. The chain recombines TRBV5-1 with TRBJ2-3; 9 bases align to TRBD2. Germline V CDR1 and CDR2: SGHRS, YFSETQ. The J segment lost 1 base and the V segment lost 1 base, leaving 7 bases of the junction unmatched. The CDR3 length is 17 residues. CDR3 in amino acids: CASSLLGLAPRTDTQYF. Written as DNA, the CDR3 is TGCGCCAGCAGCTTGTTAGGACTAGCGCCGCGCACAGATACGCAGTATTTT.

This clonotype was observed many times. V gene TRBV20-1 combines with J gene TRBJ2-3, with 7 positions matching TRBD2. In germline, CDR1 is DFQATT, CDR2 SNEGSKA (reference sequence). CDR3 size: 15 residues. V shed 1 base and J 2 bases; nucleotides not matched to a gene: 6. CDR3 loop: CSARGDGDYTDTQYF. CDR3 DNA sequence: TGCAGTGCTAGAGGGGATGGGGACTACACAGATACGCAGTATTTT.

With respect to this clonotype: Germline is not matched at one junction end, which may reflect a read error. V usage is TRBV7-8 and J usage is TRBJ1-2; D unclear. Per the germline V gene, CDR1 is SGHVS and CDR2 is FQNEAQ. The CDR3 runs to 12 residues. CDR3 region: CASSQNFYGHTF. The DNA for the CDR3 is TGTGCCAGCAGCCAGAACTTCTATGGCCACACCTTC.